This T cell receptor (beta chain) was retrieved from a study of regulatory T cells in long-lasting Graves disease. About the research overall: Antithyroid drugs had been taken under 3 months by newly diagnosed Graves' patients. Whole-study findings and limits: Accuracy could have been hurt by small sample size.

Combining iRepertoire HTBI primers with Arm-PCR of CDR3 regions, the authors built TCR beta libraries. TCRdb re-derived calls from the multiplex PCR reads in MiXCR, one entry per CDR3 protein. This table has a few hundred thousand distinct CDR3 sequences, over 9.5% appearing once. Time point given: newly diagnosed GD, antithyroid drugs for less than 3 months. Generation of the TCR library employed RNA extracted from PBMCs. This clonotype was observed many times. Its antigen remains unknown. A further study also used this sample, focusing on T cells in Graves' hyperthyroidism and ophthalmopathy. That source adds: Blood also carried most thyroid clonotypes expanded above 0.001.

The material sequenced was peripheral blood mononuclear cells (PBMCs), taken at new diagnosis, from a patient treated with antithyroid drugs. The receptor was isolated from a woman under 30 with Graves disease.

DNA for the CDR3: TGTGCCAGCAGTAACCCTAGGGGAGAGACCCAGTACTTC. This sequence encodes CASSNPRGETQYF. This chain uses TRBV27 with TRBJ2-5; D perhaps matches TRBD1 (5 bases). The CDR3 consists of 13 residues. Germline V lookup: CDR1 MNHEY, CDR2 SMNVEV (reference sequence). Trimming cost V 5 bases and J 4 bases, with 11 bases left between them.